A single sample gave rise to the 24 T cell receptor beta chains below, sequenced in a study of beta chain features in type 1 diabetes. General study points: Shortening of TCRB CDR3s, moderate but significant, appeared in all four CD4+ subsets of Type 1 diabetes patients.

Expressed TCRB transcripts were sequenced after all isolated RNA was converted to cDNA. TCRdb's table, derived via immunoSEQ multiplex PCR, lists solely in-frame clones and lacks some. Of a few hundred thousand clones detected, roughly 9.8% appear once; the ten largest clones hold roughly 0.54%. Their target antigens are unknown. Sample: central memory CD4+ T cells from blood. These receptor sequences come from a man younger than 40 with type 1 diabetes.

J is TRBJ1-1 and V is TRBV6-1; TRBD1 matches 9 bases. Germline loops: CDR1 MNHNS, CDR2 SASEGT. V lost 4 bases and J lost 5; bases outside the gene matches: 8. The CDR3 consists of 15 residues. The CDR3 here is CASSARQGVVTEAFF. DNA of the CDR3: TGTGCCAGCAGTGCCAGACAGGGGGTGGTGACTGAAGCTTTCTTT.

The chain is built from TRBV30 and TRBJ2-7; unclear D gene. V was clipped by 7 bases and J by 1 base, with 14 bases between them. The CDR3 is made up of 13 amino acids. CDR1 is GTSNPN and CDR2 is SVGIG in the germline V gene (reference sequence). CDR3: CASSRTQSYEQYF. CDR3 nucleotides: TGTGCCTCCTCCAGGACCCAATCCTACGAGCAGTACTTC.

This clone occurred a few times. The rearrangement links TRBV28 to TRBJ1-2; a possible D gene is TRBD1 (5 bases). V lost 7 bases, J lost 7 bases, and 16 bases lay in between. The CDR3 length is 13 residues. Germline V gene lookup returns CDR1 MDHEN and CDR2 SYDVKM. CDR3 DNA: TGTGCCAGCATCGACCCGGTGGGGGGTGGCTACACCTTC. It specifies CASIDPVGGGYTF.

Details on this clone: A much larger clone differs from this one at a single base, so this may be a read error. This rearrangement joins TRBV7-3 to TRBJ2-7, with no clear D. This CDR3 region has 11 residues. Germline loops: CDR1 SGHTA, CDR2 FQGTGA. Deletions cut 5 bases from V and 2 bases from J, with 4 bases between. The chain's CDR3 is CASSDAYEQYF. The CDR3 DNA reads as TGTGCCAGCAGCGATGCCTACGAGCAGTACTTC.

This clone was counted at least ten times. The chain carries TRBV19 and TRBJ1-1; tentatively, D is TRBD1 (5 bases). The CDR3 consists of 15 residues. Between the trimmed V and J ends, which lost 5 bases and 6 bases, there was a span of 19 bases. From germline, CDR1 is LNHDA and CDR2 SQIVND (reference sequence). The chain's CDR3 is CASSPRTSRDAEAFF. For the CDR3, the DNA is TGTGCCAGTAGTCCTAGGACATCGAGGGACGCTGAAGCTTTCTTT.

This CDR3 reads CASSWDDIEAFF. DNA for the CDR3: TGCGCCAGCAGCTGGGACGACATAGAAGCTTTCTTT. This sequence joins TRBV5-1 and TRBJ1-1; D possibly corresponds to TRBD1 (5 bases). Germline CDR1 is SGHRS and CDR2 is YFSETQ. V was cut by 3 bases and J by 8 bases, with 11 bases left in between. CDR3 length: 12 amino acids. The full variable domain, with the rest looked up from reference TRBV5-1 and TRBJ1-1, is KAGVTQTPRYLIKTRGQQVTLSCSPISGHRSVSWYQQTPGQGLQFLFEYFSETQRNKGNFPGRFSGRQFSNSRSEMNVSTLELGDSALYLCASSWDDIEAFFGQGTRLTVV.

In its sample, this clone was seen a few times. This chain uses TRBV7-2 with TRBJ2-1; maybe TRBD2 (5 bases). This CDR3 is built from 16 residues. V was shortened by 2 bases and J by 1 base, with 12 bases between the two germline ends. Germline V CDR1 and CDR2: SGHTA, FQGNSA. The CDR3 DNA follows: TGTGCCAGCAGCTTACTCGGGATGGGTTCCTACAATGAGCAGTTCTTC. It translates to CASSLLGMGSYNEQFF.

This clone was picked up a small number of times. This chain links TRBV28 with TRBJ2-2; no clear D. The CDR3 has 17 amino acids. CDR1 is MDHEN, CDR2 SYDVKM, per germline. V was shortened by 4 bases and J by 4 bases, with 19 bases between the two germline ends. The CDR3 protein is CASSSLHVGPATGELFF. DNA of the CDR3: TGTGCCAGCAGTTCCCTACACGTAGGGCCGGCCACCGGGGAGCTGTTTTTT. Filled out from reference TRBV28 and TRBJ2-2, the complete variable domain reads DVKVTQSSRYLVKRTGEKVFLECVQDMDHENMFWYRQDPGLGLRLIYFSYDVKMKEKGDIPEGYSVSREKKERFSLILESASTNQTSMYLCASSSLHVGPATGELFFGEGSRLTVL.

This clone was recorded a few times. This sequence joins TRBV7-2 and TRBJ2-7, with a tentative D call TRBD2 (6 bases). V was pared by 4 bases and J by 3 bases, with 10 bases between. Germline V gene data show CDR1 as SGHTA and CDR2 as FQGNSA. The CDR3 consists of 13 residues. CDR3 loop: CASSSGTVYEQYF. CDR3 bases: TGTGCCAGCAGCTCCGGGACTGTCTACGAGCAGTACTTC.

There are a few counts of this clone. CDR3 residues: CASGKFRDASYSNQPQHF. CDR3 DNA: TGTGCCAGCGGCAAATTCCGGGATGCAAGCTATAGCAATCAGCCCCAGCATTTT. J is TRBJ1-5 and V is TRBV28; D is undetermined. The germline V gene encodes CDR1 MDHEN and CDR2 SYDVKM. The CDR3 is 18 amino acids. Trimming stripped 8 bases from V and 0 bases from J, with 23 bases between.

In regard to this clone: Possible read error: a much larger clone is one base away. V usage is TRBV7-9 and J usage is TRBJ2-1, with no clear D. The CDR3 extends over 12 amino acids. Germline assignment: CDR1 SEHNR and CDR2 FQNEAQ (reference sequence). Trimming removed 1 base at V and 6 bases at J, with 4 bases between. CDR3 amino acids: CASSLVANEQFF. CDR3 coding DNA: TGTGCCAGCAGCTTAGTCGCCAATGAGCAGTTCTTC.

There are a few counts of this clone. The CDR3 sequence is CASSLQGRPDTQYF. CDR3 sequence (DNA): TGTGCCAGTAGTCTACAAGGACGACCAGATACGCAGTATTTT. The J gene is TRBJ2-3, the V gene TRBV19; D not certain. Germline V lookup: CDR1 LNHDA, CDR2 SQIVND (reference sequence). The CDR3 totals 14 residues. Between the trimmed V and J ends, which lost 5 bases and 4 bases, there was a span of 13 bases.

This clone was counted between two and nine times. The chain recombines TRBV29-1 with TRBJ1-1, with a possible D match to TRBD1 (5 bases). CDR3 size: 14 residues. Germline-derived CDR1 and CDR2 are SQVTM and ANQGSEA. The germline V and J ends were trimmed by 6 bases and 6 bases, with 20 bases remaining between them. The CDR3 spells CSVLVGGVSPEAFF. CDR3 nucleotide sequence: TGCAGCGTCCTTGTCGGGGGGGTCTCCCCTGAAGCTTTCTTT.

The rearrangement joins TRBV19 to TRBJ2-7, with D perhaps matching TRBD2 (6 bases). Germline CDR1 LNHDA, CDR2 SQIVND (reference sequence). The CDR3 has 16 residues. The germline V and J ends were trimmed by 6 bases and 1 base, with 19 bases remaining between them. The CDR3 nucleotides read TGTGCCAGTAGCCCTGAGGCATGGGGGGTTTCCTACGAGCAGTACTTC. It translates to CASSPEAWGVSYEQYF.

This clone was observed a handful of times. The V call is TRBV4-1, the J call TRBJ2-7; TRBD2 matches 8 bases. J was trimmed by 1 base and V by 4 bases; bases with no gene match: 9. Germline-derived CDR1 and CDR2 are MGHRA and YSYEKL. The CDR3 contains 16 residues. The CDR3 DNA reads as TGCGCCAGCAGCCTCAACACGGGAGGGCCTTCCTACGAGCAGTACTTC. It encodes CASSLNTGGPSYEQYF.

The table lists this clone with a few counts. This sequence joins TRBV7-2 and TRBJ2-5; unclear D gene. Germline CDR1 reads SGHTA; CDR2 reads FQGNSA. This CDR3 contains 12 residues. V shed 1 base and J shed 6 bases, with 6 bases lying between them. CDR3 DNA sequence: TGTGCCAGCAGCTTAGAGGCCCAGACCCAGTACTTC. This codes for CASSLEAQTQYF.

CDR3 bases: TGTGCCTGGAGTCAAGCAGGACCCGGGTTCTATGGCTACACCTTC. Its translation: CAWSQAGPGFYGYTF. The gene calls are TRBV30 and TRBJ1-2; D remains unclear. Germline V gives CDR1 GTSNPN, CDR2 SVGIG (reference sequence). The CDR3 sequence is 15 residues long. The germline V and J ends were trimmed by 2 bases and 4 bases, with 17 bases remaining between them.

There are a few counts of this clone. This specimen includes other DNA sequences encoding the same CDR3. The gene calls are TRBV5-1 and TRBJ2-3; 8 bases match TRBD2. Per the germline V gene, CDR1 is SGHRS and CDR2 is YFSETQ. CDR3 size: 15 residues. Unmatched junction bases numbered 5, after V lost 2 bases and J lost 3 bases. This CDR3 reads CASSFGAGGTDTQYF. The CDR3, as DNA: TGCGCCAGCAGCTTTGGGGCGGGAGGAACAGATACGCAGTATTTT.

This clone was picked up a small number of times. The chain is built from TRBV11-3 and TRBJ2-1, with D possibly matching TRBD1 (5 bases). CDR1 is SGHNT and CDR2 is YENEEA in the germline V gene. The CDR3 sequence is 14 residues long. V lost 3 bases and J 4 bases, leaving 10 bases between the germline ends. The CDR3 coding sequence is TGTGCCAGCAGCTTTTCGGACATATACAATGAGCAGTTCTTC. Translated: CASSFSDIYNEQFF.

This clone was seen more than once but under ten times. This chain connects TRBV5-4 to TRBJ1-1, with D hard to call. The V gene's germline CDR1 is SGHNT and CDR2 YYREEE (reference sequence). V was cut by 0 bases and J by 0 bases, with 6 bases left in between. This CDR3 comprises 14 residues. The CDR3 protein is CASSLDSMNTEAFF. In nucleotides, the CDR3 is TGTGCCAGCAGCTTGGACAGCATGAACACTGAAGCTTTCTTT.

In DNA form, the CDR3 reads TGTGCCAGCAGCTTAGGGGACTTCTACGAGCAGTACTTC. This gives the protein CASSLGDFYEQYF. The chain joins TRBV11-2 to TRBJ2-7; weak D call: TRBD2 (6 bases). V lost 1 base to trimming and J lost 3 bases, with 7 bases between them. The CDR3 contains 13 residues. CDR1 and CDR2 (germline): SGHAT, FQNNGV.

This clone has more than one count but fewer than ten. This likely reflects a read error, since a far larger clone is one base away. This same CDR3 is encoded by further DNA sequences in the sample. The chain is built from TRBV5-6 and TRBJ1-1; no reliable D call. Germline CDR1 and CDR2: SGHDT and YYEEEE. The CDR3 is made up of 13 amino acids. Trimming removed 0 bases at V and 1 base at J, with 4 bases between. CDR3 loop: CASSLDTNTEAFF. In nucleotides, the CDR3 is TGTGCCAGCAGCTTGGACACGAACACTGAAGCTTTCTTT.

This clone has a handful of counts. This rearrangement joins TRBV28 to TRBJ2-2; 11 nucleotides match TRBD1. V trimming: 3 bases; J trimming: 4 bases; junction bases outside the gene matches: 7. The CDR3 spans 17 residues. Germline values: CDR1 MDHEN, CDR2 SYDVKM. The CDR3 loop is CASSFPQGTGGTGELFF. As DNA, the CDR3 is TGTGCCAGCAGTTTCCCACAGGGGACAGGGGGCACCGGGGAGCTGTTTTTT.

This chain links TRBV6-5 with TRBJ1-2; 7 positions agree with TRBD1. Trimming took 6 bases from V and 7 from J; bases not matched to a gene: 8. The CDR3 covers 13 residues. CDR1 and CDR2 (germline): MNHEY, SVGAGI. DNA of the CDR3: TGTGCCAGCAGCCAGACAGGGTTCAGTGGCTACACCTTC. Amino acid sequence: CASSQTGFSGYTF.